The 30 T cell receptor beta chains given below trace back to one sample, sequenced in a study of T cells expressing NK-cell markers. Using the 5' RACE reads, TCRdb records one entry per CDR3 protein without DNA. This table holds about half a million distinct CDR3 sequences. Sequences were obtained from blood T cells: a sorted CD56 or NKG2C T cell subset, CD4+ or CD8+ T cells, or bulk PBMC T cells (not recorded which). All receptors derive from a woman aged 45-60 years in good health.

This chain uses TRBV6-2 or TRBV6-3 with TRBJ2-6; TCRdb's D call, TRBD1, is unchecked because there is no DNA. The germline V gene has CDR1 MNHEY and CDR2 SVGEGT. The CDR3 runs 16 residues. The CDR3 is CASRNPGQSGANVLTF.

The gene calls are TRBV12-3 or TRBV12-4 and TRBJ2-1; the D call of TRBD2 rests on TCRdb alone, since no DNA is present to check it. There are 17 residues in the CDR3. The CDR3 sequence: CASSLEGLAGGFNEQFF.

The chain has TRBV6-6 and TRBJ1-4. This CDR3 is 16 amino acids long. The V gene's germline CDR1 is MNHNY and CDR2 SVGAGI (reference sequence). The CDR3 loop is CASSYLGIATNEKLFF.

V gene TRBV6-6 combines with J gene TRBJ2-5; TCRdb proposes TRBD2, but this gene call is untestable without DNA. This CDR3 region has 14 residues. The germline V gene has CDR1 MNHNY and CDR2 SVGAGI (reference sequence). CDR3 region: CASSMGGGLETQYF.

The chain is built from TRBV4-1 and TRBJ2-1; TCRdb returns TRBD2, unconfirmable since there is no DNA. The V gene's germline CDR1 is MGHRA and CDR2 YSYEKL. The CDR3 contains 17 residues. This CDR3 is CASSQLLTSGGGNEQFF.

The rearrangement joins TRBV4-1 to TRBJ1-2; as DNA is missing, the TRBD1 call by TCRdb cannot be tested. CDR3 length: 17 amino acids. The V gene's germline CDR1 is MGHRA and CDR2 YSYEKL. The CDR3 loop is CASSQPGQLGPFYGYTF.

The CDR3 spells CASSPEAGNRAGPFF. The V call is TRBV5-5, the J call TRBJ2-1; with no DNA, the TCRdb D assignment of TRBD2 cannot be verified. Germline V gene lookup returns CDR1 SGHKS and CDR2 YYEKEE (reference sequence). The CDR3 runs 15 residues.

The chain's CDR3 is CASGGDLSQHF. This rearrangement joins TRBV28 to TRBJ1-5. The CDR3 loop spans 11 amino acids. CDR1 is MDHEN and CDR2 is SYDVKM in the germline V gene.

Here the CDR3 reads CSARDGGDQETQYF. This chain links TRBV20-1 with TRBJ2-5; checking the TCRdb D call of TRBD2 is not possible without DNA. Germline V gene sequence: CDR1 DFQATT, CDR2 SNEGSKA (reference sequence). This CDR3 comprises 14 residues.

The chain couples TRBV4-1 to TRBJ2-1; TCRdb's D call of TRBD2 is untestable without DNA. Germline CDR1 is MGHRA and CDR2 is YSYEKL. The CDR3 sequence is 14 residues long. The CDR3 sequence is CASSQEETRVAGFF.

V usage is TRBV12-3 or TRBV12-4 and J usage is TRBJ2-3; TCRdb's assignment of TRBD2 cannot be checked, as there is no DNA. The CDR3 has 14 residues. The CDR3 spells CASRLAGGPDTQYF.

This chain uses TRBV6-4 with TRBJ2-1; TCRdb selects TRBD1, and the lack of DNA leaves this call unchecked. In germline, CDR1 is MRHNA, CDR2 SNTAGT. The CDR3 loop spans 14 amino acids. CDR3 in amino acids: CASSTGTANNEQFF.

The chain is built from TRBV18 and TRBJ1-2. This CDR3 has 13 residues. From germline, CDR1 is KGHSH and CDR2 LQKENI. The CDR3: CASSANWNYGYTF.

The CDR3 protein is CASSGQQSSNQPQHF. This chain joins TRBV19 and TRBJ1-5; the D call from TCRdb, TRBD1, cannot be confirmed without DNA. This CDR3 has 15 amino acids. CDR1 and CDR2 (germline): LNHDA, SQIVND (reference sequence).

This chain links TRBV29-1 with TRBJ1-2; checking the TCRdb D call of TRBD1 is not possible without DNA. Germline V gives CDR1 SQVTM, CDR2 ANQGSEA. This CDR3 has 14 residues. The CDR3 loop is CSVDVSQGAGGYTF. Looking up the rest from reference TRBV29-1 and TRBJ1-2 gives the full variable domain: SAVISQKPSRDICQRGTSLTIQCQVDSQVTMMFWYRQQPGQSLTLIATANQGSEATYESGFVIDKFPISRPNLTFSTLTVSNMSPEDSSIYLCSVDVSQGAGGYTFGSGTRLTVV.

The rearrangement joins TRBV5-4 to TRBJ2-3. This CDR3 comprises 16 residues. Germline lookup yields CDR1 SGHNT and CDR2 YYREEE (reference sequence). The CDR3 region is CASMEQTGRSGDTQYF.

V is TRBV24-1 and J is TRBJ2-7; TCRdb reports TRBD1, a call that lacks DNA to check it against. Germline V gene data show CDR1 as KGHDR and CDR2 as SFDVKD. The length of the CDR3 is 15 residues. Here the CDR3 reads CATSDSDRGGYEQYF.

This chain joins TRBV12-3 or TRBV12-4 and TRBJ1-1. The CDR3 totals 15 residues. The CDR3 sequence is CASSFKRIMNTEAFF.

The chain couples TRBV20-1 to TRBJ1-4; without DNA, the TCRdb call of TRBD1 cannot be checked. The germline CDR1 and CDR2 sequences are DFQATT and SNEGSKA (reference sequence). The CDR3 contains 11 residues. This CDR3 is CSAFRQEKLFF.

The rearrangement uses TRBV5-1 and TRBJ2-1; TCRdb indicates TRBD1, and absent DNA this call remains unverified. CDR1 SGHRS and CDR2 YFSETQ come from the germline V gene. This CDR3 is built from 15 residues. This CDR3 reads CASSAMTGAYNEQFF.

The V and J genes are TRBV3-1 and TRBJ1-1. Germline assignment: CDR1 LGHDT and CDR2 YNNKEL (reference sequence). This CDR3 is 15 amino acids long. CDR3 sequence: CASSPWGGQNTEAFF.

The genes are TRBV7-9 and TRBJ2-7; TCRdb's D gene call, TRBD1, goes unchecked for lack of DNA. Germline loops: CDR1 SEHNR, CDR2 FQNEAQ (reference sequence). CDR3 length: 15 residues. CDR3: CASSLAQKGMDEQYF.

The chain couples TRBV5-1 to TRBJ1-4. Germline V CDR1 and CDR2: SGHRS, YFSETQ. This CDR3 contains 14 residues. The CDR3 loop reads CASSLWGTNEKLFF.

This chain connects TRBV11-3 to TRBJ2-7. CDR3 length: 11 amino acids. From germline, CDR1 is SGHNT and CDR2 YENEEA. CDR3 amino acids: CASRSVGEQYF. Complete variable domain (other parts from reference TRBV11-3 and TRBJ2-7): EAGVVQSPRYKIIEKKQPVAFWCNPISGHNTLYWYLQNLGQGPELLIRYENEEAVDDSQLPKDRFSAERLKGVDSTLKIQPAELGDSAVYLCASRSVGEQYFGPGTRLTVT.

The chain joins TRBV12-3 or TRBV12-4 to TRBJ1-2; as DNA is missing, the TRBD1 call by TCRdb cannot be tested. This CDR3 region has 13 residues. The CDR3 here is CASRLGQLYGYTF.

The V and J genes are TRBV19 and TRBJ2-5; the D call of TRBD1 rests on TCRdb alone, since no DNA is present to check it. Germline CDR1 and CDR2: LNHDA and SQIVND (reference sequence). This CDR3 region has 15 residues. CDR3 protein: CASSARGGGQETQYF.

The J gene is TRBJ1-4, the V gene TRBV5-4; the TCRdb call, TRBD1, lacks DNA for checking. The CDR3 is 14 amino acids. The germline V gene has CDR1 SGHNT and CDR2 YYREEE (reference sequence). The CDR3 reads CASRRTGGDEKLFF. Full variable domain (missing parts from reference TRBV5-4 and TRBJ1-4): ETGVTQSPTHLIKTRGQQVTLRCSSQSGHNTVSWYQQALGQGPQFIFQYYREEENGRGNFPPRFSGLQFPNYSSELNVNALELDDSALYLCASRRTGGDEKLFFGSGTQLSVL.

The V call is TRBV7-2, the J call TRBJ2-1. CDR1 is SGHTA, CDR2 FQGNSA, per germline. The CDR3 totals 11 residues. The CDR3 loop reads CASSSTREQFF.

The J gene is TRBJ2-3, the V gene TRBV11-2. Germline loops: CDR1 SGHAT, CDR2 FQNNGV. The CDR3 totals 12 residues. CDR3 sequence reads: CASSQTSSPLYF.

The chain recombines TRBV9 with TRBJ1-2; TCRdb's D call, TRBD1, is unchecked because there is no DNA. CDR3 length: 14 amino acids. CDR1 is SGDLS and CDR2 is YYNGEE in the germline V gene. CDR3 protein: CASSVQGGNYGYTF. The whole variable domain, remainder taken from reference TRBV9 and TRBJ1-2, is DSGVTQTPKHLITATGQRVTLRCSPRSGDLSVYWYQQSLDQGLQFLIQYYNGEERAKGNILERFSAQQFPDLHSELNLSSLELGDSALYFCASSVQGGNYGYTFGSGTRLTVV.